The 30 T cell receptor beta chains in this list originate from one sample, sequenced in a study of T cell repertoires in cytomegalovirus infection. TCRdb re-derived calls from the reads in MiXCR, one entry per CDR3 protein. This sample has about 530,000 distinct CDR3 sequences, with 26% found just once. The sequenced sample was PBMCs. The receptors stem from a human donor in good health (CMV status not recorded). Some clones in this sample may be carry-over from other donors' samples.

The V call is TRBV7-9, the J call TRBJ2-3; tentatively, D is TRBD2 (5 bases). The CDR3 consists of 16 residues. Germline V gene data show CDR1 as SEHNR and CDR2 as FQNEAQ (reference sequence). Deletions cut 1 base from V and 0 bases from J, with 11 bases between. The CDR3 nucleotides are TGTGCCAGCAGCTTAGGATCAGCGGCTAGCACAGATACGCAGTATTTT. Translation: CASSLGSAASTDTQYF.

The J gene is TRBJ1-5, the V gene TRBV20-1; D is possibly TRBD1 (6 bases). Germline values: CDR1 DFQATT, CDR2 SNEGSKA (reference sequence). Trimming stripped 5 bases from V and 6 bases from J, with 14 bases between. This CDR3 contains 13 residues. Here the CDR3 reads CSAETGLGQPQHF. The CDR3 bases are TGCAGTGCTGAAACAGGGCTCGGTCAGCCCCAGCATTTT.

This chain links TRBV4-1 with TRBJ1-1; D is undetermined. The CDR3 contains 15 residues. Germline CDR1 reads MGHRA; CDR2 reads YSYEKL. The germline V and J ends were trimmed by 3 bases and 0 bases, with 11 bases remaining between them. The CDR3 here is CASSQVTDVNTEAFF. Here the CDR3 DNA reads TGCGCCAGCAGCCAGGTGACTGACGTGAACACTGAAGCTTTCTTT.

This clonotype was detected a few times. The chain combines TRBV11-3 with TRBJ1-1, with 7 bases identical to TRBD1. The V and J ends lost 3 bases and 6 bases, in that order; junction bases with no gene match: 7. Germline CDR1 reads SGHNT; CDR2 reads YENEEA. The length of the CDR3 is 14 residues. The CDR3 DNA is TGTGCCAGCAGCTTGAACAGGGGCAGCGCTGAAGCTTTCTTT. This translates into CASSLNRGSAEAFF.

This clonotype has a count of ten or more. The J gene is TRBJ2-1, the V gene TRBV7-2; 7 nucleotides match TRBD2. The V and J ends lost 5 bases and 0 bases, in that order; junction bases with no gene match: 16. Germline lookup yields CDR1 SGHTA and CDR2 FQGNSA. CDR3 size: 19 residues. CDR3 bases: TGTGCCAGCAGCCGAAGAGAAGGCCTAGCGGTTAGCTCCTACAATGAGCAGTTCTTC. Translating it yields CASSRREGLAVSSYNEQFF.

The chain has TRBV6-2 or TRBV6-3 and TRBJ2-5; D ambiguous. Trimming stripped 10 bases from V and 5 bases from J, with 17 bases between. CDR1 and CDR2 (germline): MNHEY, SVGEGT. The CDR3 is 13 amino acids. In DNA, the CDR3 is TGTGCCACCACGGACCCCCTTGGTGAGACCCAGTACTTC. Residues: CATTDPLGETQYF.

This clonotype was seen only a few times. The chain combines TRBV7-9 with TRBJ2-2; possibly TRBD1 or TRBD2 for D (5 bases each). The V end was cut by 5 bases, the J end by 1 base, with 14 bases between. This CDR3 is built from 16 residues. Germline V lookup: CDR1 SEHNR, CDR2 FQNEAQ (reference sequence). The CDR3 loop reads CASSRRDPRNTGELFF. CDR3 DNA sequence: TGTGCCAGCAGCCGCCGGGACCCCAGGAACACCGGGGAGCTGTTTTTT. Variable domain in full (rest from reference TRBV7-9 and TRBJ2-2): DTGVSQNPRHKITKRGQNVTFRCDPISEHNRLYWYRQTLGQGPEFLTYFQNEAQLEKSRLLSDRFSAERPKGSFSTLEIQRTEQGDSAMYLCASSRRDPRNTGELFFGEGSRLTVL.

The chain joins TRBV7-7 to TRBJ1-3; D is unclear. The CDR3 has 16 residues. Germline CDR1 and CDR2: SSHAT and FNYEAQ (reference sequence). V lost 3 bases and J lost 1, with 13 bases in between. CDR3 sequence: CASSLGRPGSGNTIYF. The CDR3 DNA sequence: TGTGCCAGCAGCTTGGGCCGGCCGGGGTCTGGAAACACCATATATTTT. Full variable domain (missing parts from reference TRBV7-7 and TRBJ1-3): GAGVSQSPRYKVTKRGQDVTLRCDPISSHATLYWYQQALGQGPEFLTYFNYEAQPDKSGLPSDRFSAERPEGSISTLTIQRTEQRDSAMYRCASSLGRPGSGNTIYFGEGSWLTVV.

The chain is built from TRBV2 and TRBJ2-1; D ambiguous. CDR1 and CDR2 (germline): SNHLY, FYNNEI. The CDR3 contains 13 residues. With 4 bases removed from V and 12 bases from J, the gap between germline ends came to 16 bases. The CDR3 nucleotides read TGTGCCAGCAGTGTGGCCAACCTGGACGGGCAGTTCTTC. Protein sequence: CASSVANLDGQFF.

This clonotype was counted between two and nine times. CDR3 loop: CASSRLSSNEQFF. The CDR3 nucleotides are TGTGCCAGCAGTCGCCTCAGTAGCAATGAGCAGTTCTTC. V and J are TRBV6-1 and TRBJ2-1; unclear D gene. Looked up from germline, CDR1 is MNHNS and CDR2 is SASEGT. CDR3 size: 13 residues. V was pared by 5 bases and J by 6 bases, with 11 bases between.

In regard to this clonotype: At one of its ends the junction is not consistent with the germline gene, which may arise from a read error. The rearrangement links TRBV7-7 to TRBJ1-4; 9 bases align to TRBD1. The CDR3 runs 14 residues. CDR1 SSHAT and CDR2 FNYEAQ come from the germline V gene (reference sequence). CDR3 in DNA: TGTGCTAGCAGCAAGGGACAGGGTCAAGAAAAACTGTTTTTT. Encoded protein: CASSKGQGQEKLFF. Full variable domain (remainder filled in from reference TRBV7-7 and TRBJ1-4): GAGVSQSPRYKVTKRGQDVTLRCDPISSHATLYWYQQALGQGPEFLTYFNYEAQPDKSGLPSDRFSAERPEGSISTLTIQRTEQRDSAMYRCASSKGQGQEKLFFGSGTQLSVL.

The chain is built from TRBV27 and TRBJ1-1; 8 bases line up with TRBD1. V dropped 6 bases and J dropped 1; count of bases not matched to a gene: 7. There are 15 residues in the CDR3. CDR1 is MNHEY and CDR2 is SMNVEV in the germline V gene (reference sequence). The CDR3 loop is CASSPRTGRNTEAFF. In DNA form, the CDR3 reads TGTGCCAGCAGCCCACGGACAGGGAGGAACACTGAAGCTTTCTTT.

This clonotype was observed a handful of times. The chain combines TRBV6-2 or TRBV6-3 with TRBJ2-7; 9 nucleotides agree with TRBD2. The length of the CDR3 is 15 residues. V lost 8 bases, J lost 2 bases, and 10 bases stayed unmatched. The germline CDR1 and CDR2 sequences are MNHEY and SVGEGT. CDR3 DNA: TGTGCCAGCCAAGATCAGGTAGCGGGAGCCTACGAGCAGTACTTC. Its protein product is CASQDQVAGAYEQYF.

This clonotype was observed a handful of times. The chain couples TRBV12-3 or TRBV12-4 to TRBJ2-5; D possibly corresponds to TRBD1 (5 bases). The CDR3 totals 15 residues. The ends were cut back, 4 bases at V and 4 bases at J, with 16 bases in the middle. CDR3: CASSSVEGVGETQYF. The CDR3 DNA is TGTGCCAGCAGTTCCGTGGAAGGGGTGGGAGAGACCCAGTACTTC.

A note on this clonotype: Given the absence of the conserved phenylalanine or tryptophan at the CDR3 end, a read error is likely. The rearrangement joins TRBV29-1 to TRBJ1-1; D gene unclear. Looked up from germline, CDR1 is SQVTM and CDR2 is ANQGSEA. Trimming removed 4 bases at V and 4 bases at J, with 13 bases between. CDR3 length: 13 amino acids. CDR3 in amino acids: CSVGGFFSTEAFS. The CDR3 DNA follows: TGCAGCGTTGGAGGGTTTTTCTCCACTGAAGCTTTCTCT.

The genes are TRBV20-1 and TRBJ1-2; the D gene is possibly TRBD1 (6 bases). CDR1 and CDR2 (germline): DFQATT, SNEGSKA (reference sequence). This CDR3 contains 14 residues. V shed 7 bases and J shed 4 bases, with 19 bases lying between them. The CDR3 DNA sequence: TGCAGTGTTGTTGAATTGGACAGAGGCTATGGCTACACCTTC. It is translated as CSVVELDRGYGYTF.

The chain joins TRBV11-3 to TRBJ2-1; D ambiguous. The length of the CDR3 is 12 residues. Germline assignment: CDR1 SGHNT and CDR2 YENEEA. Trimming cost V 6 bases and J 6 bases, with 9 bases left between them. Here the CDR3 reads CASSYVGNEQFF. In DNA, the CDR3 is TGTGCCAGCAGTTATGTCGGCAATGAGCAGTTCTTC.

The table lists this clonotype with a few counts. The rearrangement links TRBV7-9 to TRBJ2-2; no clear D. The CDR3 spans 14 residues. Germline V gene lookup returns CDR1 SEHNR and CDR2 FQNEAQ (reference sequence). The V end lost 5 bases, the J end lost 1 base, and 8 bases lay between the germline ends. CDR3: CASSHPMNTGELFF. The CDR3, as DNA: TGTGCCAGCAGCCATCCGATGAACACCGGGGAGCTGTTTTTT.

This chain links TRBV20-1 with TRBJ1-1; D possibly corresponds to TRBD1 (6 bases). This CDR3 region has 13 residues. V was cut by 4 bases and J by 1 base, with 10 bases left in between. Germline V lookup: CDR1 DFQATT, CDR2 SNEGSKA (reference sequence). The CDR3 sequence: CSATSGQNTEAFF. The DNA of the CDR3 is TGCAGTGCTACCTCGGGACAGAACACTGAAGCTTTCTTT.

Of note for this clonotype: It is unclear where the CDR3 begins or ends on the DNA, so no DNA is shown, and the CDR3 is as TCRdb lists it. The chain carries TRBV18 and TRBJ2-7; the table's D call, TRBD2, has no DNA check behind it. The CDR3 spans 16 amino acids, including both terminal residues. Germline V gene sequence: CDR1 KGHSH, CDR2 LQKENI. CDR3 residues: CASSLRAGTSYHEQYF.

This clonotype was counted a single time. This chain joins TRBV19 and TRBJ2-1, with D possibly matching TRBD2 (6 bases). V shed 5 bases and J shed 0 bases, with 14 bases lying between them. Per the germline V gene, CDR1 is LNHDA and CDR2 is SQIVND (reference sequence). CDR3 size: 16 residues. In nucleotides, the CDR3 is TGTGCCAGTAGTTCGATAGCGGCTAGCTCCTACAATGAGCAGTTCTTC. It specifies CASSSIAASSYNEQFF.

The DNA of the CDR3 is TGTGCTAGTGGTTTACTCGGGACCCAGTACTTC. Translating gives CASGLLGTQYF. The V gene is TRBV12-5, the J gene TRBJ2-5; D unresolved. The CDR3 has 11 amino acids. Germline assignment: CDR1 LGHNT and CDR2 FRNRAP. V was cut by 3 bases and J by 7 bases, with 6 bases left in between.

The chain is built from TRBV11-2 and TRBJ2-3, with 10 bases that match TRBD2. The V and J ends lost 2 bases and 4 bases, in that order; junction bases with no gene match: 6. Germline V gives CDR1 SGHAT, CDR2 FQNNGV. The CDR3 runs to 16 residues. CDR3 sequence: CASSLRAGGPPDTQYF. In DNA form, the CDR3 reads TGTGCCAGCAGCTTACGAGCGGGAGGGCCACCAGATACGCAGTATTTT.

The gene calls are TRBV4-1 and TRBJ1-1; D is perhaps TRBD1 (5 bases). V was trimmed by 1 base and J by 1 base, leaving 10 bases between them. CDR3 length: 15 residues. The germline V gene has CDR1 MGHRA and CDR2 YSYEKL. The CDR3 is CASSQGRAKNTEAFF. The CDR3 bases are TGCGCCAGCAGCCAAGGCAGGGCCAAGAACACTGAAGCTTTCTTT.

This clonotype has a count of ten or more. The chain recombines TRBV7-9 with TRBJ2-7, with a possible D match to TRBD2 (6 bases). The CDR3 length is 11 residues. Germline V gene lookup returns CDR1 SEHNR and CDR2 FQNEAQ (reference sequence). The CDR3: CANSGSYEQYV. The CDR3 nucleotides read TGTGCTAATAGCGGTTCCTACGAGCAGTACGTC.

The rearrangement links TRBV20-1 to TRBJ2-7, with 11 bases lining up with TRBD2. CDR3 length: 13 amino acids. V lost 8 bases, J lost 0 bases, and 3 bases stayed unmatched. Germline values: CDR1 DFQATT, CDR2 SNEGSKA (reference sequence). The CDR3 loop is CSYGTSGSYEQYF. As DNA, the CDR3 is TGCAGTTACGGGACTAGCGGCTCCTACGAGCAGTACTTC.

The chain carries TRBV6-6 and TRBJ2-7; D is perhaps TRBD2 (5 bases). Germline CDR1 reads MNHNY; CDR2 reads SVGAGI (reference sequence). CDR3 length: 14 amino acids. V was clipped by 6 bases and J by 4 bases, with 16 bases between them. In DNA form, the CDR3 reads TGTGCCAGCAGCCGTGGCCTCCGAGGGTACGAGCAGTACGTC. This gives the protein CASSRGLRGYEQYV.

The chain joins TRBV29-1 to TRBJ2-5, with no clear D. With 8 bases removed from V and 2 bases from J, the gap between germline ends came to 15 bases. The CDR3 covers 13 residues. The V gene's germline CDR1 is SQVTM and CDR2 ANQGSEA. The chain's CDR3 is CSLSDWKQETQYF. The CDR3 DNA is TGCAGCCTTTCAGACTGGAAGCAAGAGACCCAGTACTTC.

This clonotype was seen repeatedly, ten times or more. V usage is TRBV7-2 and J usage is TRBJ2-2; 7 positions match TRBD2. There are 14 residues in the CDR3. Germline CDR1 SGHTA, CDR2 FQGNSA. The J segment lost 7 bases and the V segment lost 1 base, leaving 3 bases of the junction unmatched. This chain's CDR3 is CASSLGLALGELFF. The DNA for the CDR3 is TGTGCCAGCAGCTTAGGACTAGCTCTCGGGGAGCTGTTTTTT.

This clonotype showed up just a few times. The chain is built from TRBV4-2 and TRBJ2-4; TRBD2 agrees at 8 bases. Germline CDR1 reads LGHNA; CDR2 reads YNFKEQ. V lost 5 bases and J lost 4; bases outside the gene matches: 19. CDR3 size: 19 residues. This chain's CDR3 is CASSRLSGLAEVQKNIQYF. In DNA form, the CDR3 reads TGTGCCAGCAGCAGATTATCCGGACTAGCTGAGGTCCAAAAAAACATTCAGTACTTC.